The table lists the clone carrying this TCR beta chain with a count of one. Its antigen is currently unknown. Assay: immunoSEQ multiplex PCR; the TCRdb copy retains only in-frame clones and omits some. Altogether under 550,000 clones are present, about 93% being singletons, with the ten largest covering 9% to 15%. This entry belongs to a study of Ad26.COV2.S vaccination and SARS-CoV-2 variants. The germline CDR1 and CDR2 sequences are SGHNT and YYREEE (reference sequence). The germline V and J ends were trimmed by 3 bases and 2 bases, with 17 bases remaining between them. This CDR3 comprises 16 residues. Treatment reported: some 19 received Ad26.COV2.S at low or high dose, single or two shots; 5 received placebo; per-sample allocation not given. Sampling occurred on day 63 after the first vaccine or placebo injection. Participants' vaccine, an Ad26 vector, delivered Wuhan-strain SARS-CoV-2 spike. The study, taken as a whole, reports: Reported findings describe substantial breadth in spike-specific CD8+ and CD4+ T cell responses following vaccination.

This chain links TRBV5-4 with TRBJ2-5; D remains ambiguous. Sequencing was performed on peripheral blood, taken in a trial of Ad26.COV2.S vaccine versus placebo. This sequence was found in a person between 18 and 59 years old who received the Ad26.COV2.S COVID-19 vaccine or a placebo. The CDR3 reads CASSSPGSRRQETQYF. The CDR3 DNA reads as TGTGCCAGCAGCTCCCCCGGGTCTAGACGACAAGAGACCCAGTACTTC.